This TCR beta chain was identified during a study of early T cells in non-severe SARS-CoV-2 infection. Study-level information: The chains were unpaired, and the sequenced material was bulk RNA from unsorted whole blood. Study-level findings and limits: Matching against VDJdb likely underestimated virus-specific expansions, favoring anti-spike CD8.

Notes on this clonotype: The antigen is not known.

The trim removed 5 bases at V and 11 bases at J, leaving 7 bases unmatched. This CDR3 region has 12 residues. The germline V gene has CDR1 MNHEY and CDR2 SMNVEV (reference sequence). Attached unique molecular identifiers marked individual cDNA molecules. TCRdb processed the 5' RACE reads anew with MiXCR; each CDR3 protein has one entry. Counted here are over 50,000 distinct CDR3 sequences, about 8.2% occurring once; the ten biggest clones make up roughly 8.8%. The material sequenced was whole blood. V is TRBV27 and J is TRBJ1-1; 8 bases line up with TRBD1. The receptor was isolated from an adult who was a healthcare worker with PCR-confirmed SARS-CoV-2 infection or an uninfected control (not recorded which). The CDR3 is CASSPDRGGAFF. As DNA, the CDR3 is TGTGCCAGCAGTCCAGACAGGGGTGGCGCTTTCTTT.